This TCR beta chain is from a study of response to subunit inactivated influenza vaccine. Trimming shortened V by 5 bases and J by 2 bases, and 8 bases separated the two germline ends. CDR3 length: 13 amino acids. Germline V gene lookup returns CDR1 SGDLS and CDR2 YYNGEE. For this clonotype: Antigen unknown.

Whole-study results and caveats: It was the authors' suggestion that each seasonal influenza vaccination recruits few new T cells.

TCRdb independently ran MiXCR on the RT-PCR reads; one entry per CDR3 protein. The profile covers about 780,000 distinct CDR3 sequences, with around a sixth appearing a single time and roughly 10% taken by the ten largest. This receptor was identified in a middle-aged man who received an inactivated influenza vaccine. Source: PBMCs from blood, taken roughly 5 days after vaccination. The chain is built from TRBV9 and TRBJ2-1, with a tentative D call TRBD2 (5 bases). This CDR3 reads CASRSGTYNEQFF. The CDR3 DNA reads as TGTGCCAGCAGGTCCGGGACCTACAATGAGCAGTTCTTC.